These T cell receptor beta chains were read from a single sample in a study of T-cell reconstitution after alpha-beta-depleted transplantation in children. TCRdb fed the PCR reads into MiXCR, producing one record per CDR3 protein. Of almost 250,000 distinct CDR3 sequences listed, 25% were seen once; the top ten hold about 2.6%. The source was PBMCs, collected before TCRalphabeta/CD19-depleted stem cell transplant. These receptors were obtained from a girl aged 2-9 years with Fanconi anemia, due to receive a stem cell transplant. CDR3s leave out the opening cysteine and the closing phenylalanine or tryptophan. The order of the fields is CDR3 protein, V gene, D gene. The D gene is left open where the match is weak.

ATSRDRKENTEAF,TRBV15,-
ASSRLPGGGFTDTQY,TRBV7-2,-
ATSVASEQF,TRBV24-1,-
SARDPRKHSGYT,TRBV20-1,-
ASSLTGTMTYEQY,TRBV7-2,TRBD2
ASSFGLAGTRATDTQY,TRBV11-2,TRBD2
ASSFTNPKTQY,TRBV28,-
ASSPMWDPRVSEQF,TRBV7-9,-
SVVGLAGAYEQY,TRBV29-1,TRBD2
ASSSFTGYEQF,TRBV5-6,-
SARKETDPYGYT,TRBV20-1,-
SARDRTGALNEQF,TRBV20-1,TRBD1
SAKREVLNTQY,TRBV20-1,TRBD2
ASSVRDTSYNEQF,TRBV5-1,-
ASIPPQGYEQY,TRBV10-2,-
SARLGGGTDTQY,TRBV20-1,-
SVASGNTDTQY,TRBV20-1,TRBD2
ASSQDSRLAGDNEQF,TRBV3-1,TRBD2
ASSSWSRGALNEQF,TRBV5-1,-
ASSFFGGQPQH,TRBV12-3/TRBV12-4,-
SVEGEQY,TRBV29-1,-
ASRLDGIRAYEQY,TRBV27,-
SAISEAGVGYEQF,TRBV20-1,TRBD2
ASTTGSNYGYT,TRBV6-6,-
SVEWGTNTEAF,TRBV29-1,-
AISPSEGGDTQY,TRBV10-3,-
ASSDSLEQF,TRBV25-1,-
ASSESPLAGAGFDEQF,TRBV6-1,TRBD2
SAPLRTSGTNTGELF,TRBV20-1,TRBD2
SAGPGQGTEKLF,TRBV29-1,TRBD1